A selection of T cell receptor beta chains follows, all from one sample in a study of blood T cells in healthy people across ages. Each CDR3 protein is one row after TCRdb ran MiXCR on the 5' RACE reads. Of 1.5 million to 2 million distinct CDR3 sequences listed, roughly 52% are singletons. The specimen sequenced was blood. The receptors come from a woman aged 40 to 50 in good health. Each CDR3 is given with its conserved first and last residue.

cdr3_aa	v_call	j_call
CSAPSGALYEQYF	TRBV20-1	.
CASSQATGWGGVLFF	TRBV4-3	TRBJ2-1
CASSRTSGKYTDTQYF	TRBV12-3/TRBV12-4	TRBJ2-3
CASSVGRDAARSTF	TRBV9	TRBJ1-2
CASSVAMTNYGYTF	TRBV25-1	TRBJ1-2
CASSDPETGYFQPQHF	TRBV28	TRBJ1-5
CSARLLGTHVGGGTF	TRBV20-1	TRBJ1-2
CASGQGNNQPQHF	TRBV6-6	TRBJ1-5
CSVVNRGPMSSYNEQYF	TRBV29-1	.
CASRPNRGFGYTF	TRBV12-3/TRBV12-4	TRBJ1-2
CSAKDNSESQYF	TRBV29-1	TRBJ2-5
CASSNTQGFEQFF	TRBV7-2	TRBJ2-1
CASSYTPLRGVSYEQYF	TRBV6-2/TRBV6-3	TRBJ2-7
CASSLSLAVAKNIQYF	TRBV27	TRBJ2-4
CASSYSVGLNQETQYF	TRBV6-5	TRBJ2-5
CASSQLSKSSYNEQFF	TRBV23-1	TRBJ2-1
CASSLERGHPSSYNSPLHF	TRBV7-2	TRBJ1-6
CAISDAELGTQYF	TRBV10-3	TRBJ2-5
CSAPRGSSISSGGYTF	TRBV20-1	TRBJ1-2
CASSELGRVTEKLFF	TRBV6-1	TRBJ1-4
CSARLAGTQETQYF	TRBV20-1	TRBJ2-5
CASSQDGTWSSNQPQHF	TRBV4-2	TRBJ1-5
CASSLRSTSGPRSYNEQFF	TRBV7-2	TRBJ2-1
CSVQAAWETQYF	TRBV29-1	TRBJ2-5
CSARKAGIIGEQYF	TRBV20-1	TRBJ2-7
CSATGGPGYTF	TRBV20-1	TRBJ1-2
CASSLSPGVETQYF	TRBV7-2	TRBJ2-5
CASSYRDRLYGYTF	TRBV27	TRBJ1-2
CASSQGRLLGGETQYF	TRBV14	TRBJ2-5
CASIRSRDRRFQPQHF	TRBV3-1	TRBJ1-5
CASSPPIRTDTQYF	TRBV6-2/TRBV6-3	TRBJ2-3
CASSAAGRGETQYF	TRBV7-2	.
CASSQGRDYRETQYF	TRBV4-2	TRBJ2-5
CASSQTTGVINEQFF	TRBV4-3	TRBJ2-1
CASGGGRGTGQSTDTQYF	TRBV7-2	TRBJ2-3
CSASPNYGGSINQPQHF	TRBV20-1	TRBJ1-5
CSVEDRGTGPPGEQFF	TRBV29-1	TRBJ2-1
CASSLFSGRDSGANVLTF	TRBV7-3	TRBJ2-6
CATSMTGEGSKNIQYF	TRBV24-1	.
CSWEGNTEAFF	TRBV20-1	TRBJ1-1
CASSFIFGSWEQFF	TRBV5-1	TRBJ2-1
CASSQAPGLEQFF	TRBV4-2	TRBJ2-1
CASSPRGQAPFEAFF	TRBV5-5	TRBJ1-1
CASSLGSSSGGAFQTQYF	TRBV7-2	TRBJ2-5
CSVAPRAYEQYF	TRBV29-1	TRBJ2-7
CSVAGQGIRGSQETQYF	TRBV29-1	TRBJ2-5
CSASGLAGETQYF	TRBV20-1	TRBJ2-5
CASSQDHRSNYGYTF	TRBV4-2	TRBJ1-2
CASSQTSWWGYTF	TRBV4-2	TRBJ1-2
CASRAAGSNLHEQFF	TRBV5-1	TRBJ2-1
CAISEDKGGYNEQFF	TRBV10-3	TRBJ2-1
CASSQVARGFRANVLTF	TRBV3-1	TRBJ2-6
CASSATGGFYGYTF	TRBV9	TRBJ1-2
CSARVTENSPLHF	TRBV20-1	TRBJ1-6
CSAGQGGETQYF	TRBV20-1	TRBJ2-5